This T cell receptor beta chain originates from a study of T cell changes during pregnancy in multiple sclerosis. This CDR3 is 14 amino acids long. The germline V gene has CDR1 SGHRS and CDR2 YFSETQ. J was trimmed by 4 bases and V by 4 bases; bases with no gene match: 6. Produced via immunoSEQ multiplex PCR; TCRdb's table is partial and in-frame only. The sample contains approximately 47,000 clones, approximately 90% of which appear only once. The chain couples TRBV5-1 to TRBJ1-2; 8 bases line up with TRBD1. The sequencing here drew on peripheral blood, taken in the first trimester of pregnancy. The TCR originated in a female donor with multiple sclerosis, enrolled in a pregnancy study. The CDR3 protein is CASSPSGGVYGYTF. The CDR3, as DNA: TGCGCCAGCAGCCCGTCAGGGGGCGTCTATGGCTACACCTTC.